This T cell receptor beta chain was profiled in a study of shared clonotypes between healthy human individuals. Study observations and caveats: Generally, estimated richness proved larger in naive subsets than it did in memory subsets.

With regard to this clone: Its antigen is undetermined.

Data came from immunoSEQ multiplex PCR; TCRdb stores just in-frame clones and leaves some out. The repertoire holds more than 550,000 clones, less than 95% seen once, with 34% in the top ten. Trimming stripped 6 bases from V and 7 bases from J, with 19 bases between. Germline CDR1 reads SQVTM; CDR2 reads ANQGSEA. The CDR3 is 14 amino acids. The source of this sequence is a man younger than 35 in good health. Some clones in this sample may be carry-over from other donors' samples. Sequencing was carried out using memory CD8+ T cells from PBMCs. The subset denotes: CD45RO+ cells pooled with CCR7-negative TemRA cells. The genes are TRBV29-1 and TRBJ2-1; D possibly corresponds to TRBD1 (5 bases). The CDR3 nucleotides are TGCAGCGTGTTGAAGGGTGAGGACATAAATGAGCAGTTCTTC. It codes for CSVLKGEDINEQFF.